Listed below are T cell receptor beta chains from one sample, sequenced in a study of CD8+ T cells in alopecia areata. The assay was immunoSEQ multiplex PCR, and TCRdb's table has in-frame clones only and misses some. The table lists 4,000 to 5,500 clones, approximately 90% of them singletons. Sequencing was performed on skin, taken at week 4, from a patient treated with tofacitinib. Receptors were obtained from a human donor with alopecia areata. The CDR3 runs from the conserved cysteine through the conserved F or W. D genes are given only for firm matches. Expanded clones get a size class; other rows say once, few or many, or leave the size out.

>.|.|TRBV30|TRBJ2-5
TGTGCCTGGAGTGGGCAGTTTGGGGTCCAGTACTTC
CAWSGQFGVQYF
>.|few|TRBV27|TRBJ2-3
TGTGCCAGCAGTTTTGGTGGCAGCACAGATACGCAGTATTTT
CASSFGGSTDTQYF
>TRBD1|large|TRBV19|TRBJ2-1
TGTGCCAGTAGTATTATTGACAGGGGCCACAATGAGCAGTTCTTC
CASSIIDRGHNEQFF
>.|.|TRBV5-1|TRBJ2-2
TGCGCCAGCAGCCCGAGAGCCGGGGAGCTGTTTTTT
CASSPRAGELFF
>.|.|TRBV5-1|TRBJ1-1
TGCGCCAGCAGCTTGGCCTGGCGGGGTGGGAACACTGAAGCTTTCTTT
CASSLAWRGGNTEAFF
>.|.|TRBV7-2|TRBJ1-2
TGTGCCAGCACTGGCCAGGTTAACTATGGCTACACCTTC
CASTGQVNYGYTF
>.|.|TRBV27|TRBJ1-2
TGTGCCAGCAGGGACTCGGGGGGGGTCGATGGCTACACCTTC
CASRDSGGVDGYTF
>TRBD1|.|TRBV2|TRBJ1-1
TGTGCCAGCAGAGCCGGGACAGGGATTGGAGACACTGAAGCTTTCTTT
CASRAGTGIGDTEAFF
>.|.|TRBV30|TRBJ2-1
TGTGCCTGGGCTTCGGGCTATGAGCAGTTCTTC
CAWASGYEQFF
>.|.|TRBV20-1|TRBJ2-1
TGCAGTGCTCCCGGAAGGGGGGCGGAGTTCTTC
CSAPGRGAEFF
>.|.|TRBV5-4|TRBJ2-3
TGTGCCAGCAGCTTGATAGGAACAGATACGCAGTATTTT
CASSLIGTDTQYF
>TRBD1|.|TRBV5-1|TRBJ1-1
TGCGCCAGCAGCTTGGGGACAGGGTTTCAGATCACTGAAGCTTTCTTT
CASSLGTGFQITEAFF
>TRBD1|.|TRBV19|TRBJ1-6
TGTGCCAGCAGAACCGGGACAGGGAATTCACCCCTCCACTTT
CASRTGTGNSPLHF
>.|.|TRBV5-1|TRBJ2-2
TGCGCCAGCAGCTTGGTGCCGGGAAACACCGGGGAGCTGTTTTTT
CASSLVPGNTGELFF
>.|once|TRBV30|TRBJ1-1
TGTGTCCAAGTCGGGGGTATAAGGAGCACTGAAGCCTTCTTT
CVQVGGIRSTEAFF
>TRBD1|.|TRBV6-5|TRBJ1-4
TGTGCCAGCAGAGGGGGCGAGGGTGAAAAACTGTTTTTT
CASRGGEGEKLFF
>.|few|TRBV5-1|TRBJ2-7
TGCGCCAGCAGCTTAGGAGTAGCGAAGACTTACGAGCAGTACTTC
CASSLGVAKTYEQYF
>TRBD1|.|TRBV6-5|TRBJ1-6
TGTGCCAGCAGTGTTACCGGGACAGGCGATTCACCCCTCCACTTT
CASSVTGTGDSPLHF
>TRBD1|once|TRBV10-2|TRBJ1-2
TGCGCCAGCAGTGAGTCTGCGGACAGGTTCGGAGGTGGCTACACCTTC
CASSESADRFGGGYTF
>TRBD1|once|TRBV5-1|TRBJ1-1
TGCGCCAGCAGCTTGGGGACAGGTGAAGCTTTCTTT
CASSLGTGEAFF
>TRBD2|.|TRBV28|TRBJ2-1
TGTGCCAGCAGCCCTCCACCGGGACTAGTCTATGAGCAGTTCTTC
CASSPPPGLVYEQFF
>TRBD1|.|TRBV5-1|TRBJ2-7
TGCGCCAGCAGCGTGTGGGGGGACAGGGATGAACTGGAGTACTTC
CASSVWGDRDELEYF
>.|.|TRBV19|TRBJ2-6
TGTGCCAGTAGTATATACTCTGGGGCCAACGTCCTGACTTTC
CASSIYSGANVLTF
>.|.|TRBV30|TRBJ2-5
TGTGCCTGGAGTATTACGGAGACCCAGTACTTC
CAWSITETQYF
>TRBD2|once|TRBV7-9|TRBJ2-7
TGTGCCAGCAGCTTGGGGACTACCTACGAGCAGTACTTC
CASSLGTTYEQYF
>.|few|TRBV6-9|TRBJ1-5
TGTGCCATGCACTCGGATCAGCCCCAGCATTTT
CAMHSDQPQHF
>TRBD1|.|TRBV5-1|TRBJ1-2
TGCGCCAGCAGCTTTGACGGACAGGGGGCGAACGGCTACACCTTC
CASSFDGQGANGYTF
>.|.|TRBV6-5|TRBJ1-5
TGTGCCAGCAGCAGAGACCTAAATCAGCCCCAGCATTTT
CASSRDLNQPQHF
>.|.|TRBV9|TRBJ2-1
TGTGCCAGCAGCGTCCGATCCAATGAGCAGTTCTTC
CASSVRSNEQFF
>.|.|TRBV18|TRBJ2-1
TGTGCCAGCTCACGGAGCAGGGATCGGGTCTACAATGAGCAGTTCTTC
CASSRSRDRVYNEQFF
>.|few|TRBV19|TRBJ1-2
TGTGCCAGTAGTATCCAAGGGCAGGGCTATGGCTACACCTTC
CASSIQGQGYGYTF
>TRBD2|.|TRBV7-9|TRBJ2-1
TGTGCCAGCAGCCTACAAAAATGGAGCGGGGGCGGGGATGAGCAGTTCTTC
CASSLQKWSGGGDEQFF
>TRBD1|.|TRBV30|TRBJ1-2
TGTGCCTGGAGCCGACAGGGGCGCAACTATGGCTACACCTTC
CAWSRQGRNYGYTF
>TRBD1|.|TRBV10-1|TRBJ2-3
TGCGCCAGCAGTGCGGACAGGGGACGAGATACGCAGTATTTT
CASSADRGRDTQYF
>.|.|TRBV7-2|TRBJ2-3
TGTGCCAGCACCCTCGGACGGTCCTGGAGGACAGATACGCAGTATTTT
CASTLGRSWRTDTQYF
>TRBD1|.|TRBV10-2|TRBJ1-1
TGCGCCAGCAGCCCAACGGACAGGTTCGGTGAAGCTTTCTTT
CASSPTDRFGEAFF
>.|.|TRBV7-6|TRBJ1-4
TGTGCCAGCAGCCAGGGGGAAAAACTGTTTTTT
CASSQGEKLFF